Listed below are T cell receptor beta chains from one sample, sequenced in a study of beta chain features in type 1 diabetes. The table came from immunoSEQ multiplex PCR; TCRdb's copy has only in-frame clones and leaves some out. This table holds some 500,000 clones, roughly an eighth found once. What was sequenced was naive CD4+ T cells from blood. Receptors originate from a woman younger than 35 in good health. Both conserved end residues are part of each CDR3. A D gene is named only where the DNA matches it firmly. The size entry is marked missing in some rows and otherwise reads once, few, many or a size class.

TRBV29-1	NA	TRBJ1-2	few	CSASGRANYGYTF	TGCAGCGCCTCGGGGAGGGCTAACTATGGCTACACCTTC
TRBV7-3	NA	TRBJ2-3	few	CASSLLGSYSTDTQYF	TGTGCCAGCAGCTTACTTGGAAGCTATAGCACAGATACGCAGTATTTT
TRBV6-5	NA	TRBJ2-6	NA	CASSYQPGANVLTF	TGTGCCAGCAGTTACCAACCTGGGGCCAACGTCCTGACTTTC
TRBV28	TRBD2	TRBJ2-2	few	CASSSGLANTGELFF	TGTGCCAGCAGTTCGGGACTAGCGAACACCGGGGAGCTGTTTTTT
TRBV14	NA	TRBJ1-2	few	CASSPARTSGYTF	TGTGCCAGCAGCCCGGCGAGGACCTCTGGCTACACCTTC
TRBV4-3	TRBD2	TRBJ2-3	NA	CASSQELAGGPWTDTQYF	TGCGCCAGCAGCCAAGAACTAGCGGGAGGGCCGTGGACAGATACGCAGTATTTT
TRBV30	NA	TRBJ1-1	NA	CAWSLGGASWTEAFF	TGTGCCTGGAGTCTCGGGGGGGCTTCGTGGACTGAAGCTTTCTTT
TRBV7-9	TRBD1	TRBJ2-5	many	CASSQGQEYQETQYF	TGTGCCAGCAGCCAAGGACAGGAGTACCAAGAGACCCAGTACTTC
TRBV9	NA	TRBJ2-3	NA	CASSVDPPGEITDTQYF	TGTGCCAGCAGCGTAGACCCGCCGGGGGAAATCACAGATACGCAGTATTTT
TRBV25-1	NA	TRBJ2-3	few	CASLPKVGTDTQYF	TGTGCCAGCCTTCCAAAGGTGGGCACAGATACGCAGTATTTT
TRBV5-4	TRBD2	TRBJ2-5	few	CASSSRLAGGIQETQYF	TGTGCCAGCAGCTCCAGGCTAGCGGGGGGCATTCAAGAGACCCAGTACTTC
TRBV27	NA	TRBJ1-1	NA	CASRDAGRSTFF	TGTGCCAGCAGGGACGCGGGCAGGTCGACTTTCTTT
TRBV7-9	NA	TRBJ2-7	few	CASSLSGYEQYF	TGTGCCAGCAGCTTGTCGGGGTACGAGCAGTACTTC
TRBV5-4	NA	TRBJ2-5	NA	CASSLEVNTQETQYF	TGTGCCAGCAGCTTGGAGGTTAACACGCAAGAGACCCAGTACTTC
TRBV11-2	NA	TRBJ2-2	few	CASSTGRTGELFF	TGTGCCAGCAGCACTGGGAGGACCGGGGAGCTGTTTTTT
TRBV9	NA	TRBJ2-3	few	CASSVVSDIGTDTQYF	TGTGCCAGCAGCGTAGTCTCGGACATTGGAACAGATACGCAGTATTTT
TRBV5-1	NA	TRBJ2-7	NA	CASSLGASVGEQYF	TGCGCCAGCAGCTTGGGGGCCTCCGTGGGCGAGCAGTACTTC
TRBV6-5	TRBD2	TRBJ2-3	NA	CASSYSTSENTQYF	TGTGCCAGCAGTTACTCGACTAGCGAGAATACGCAGTATTTT
TRBV25-1	TRBD2	TRBJ2-5	NA	CASSERAGASTYPETQYF	TGTGCCAGCAGTGAAAGAGCGGGAGCTTCTACTTACCCAGAGACCCAGTACTTC
TRBV7-2	NA	TRBJ1-1	NA	CASSHKQGRAFF	TGTGCCAGCAGCCATAAACAGGGTCGCGCTTTCTTT
TRBV28	TRBD1	TRBJ1-2	few	CASSPTGTVNYGYTF	TGTGCCAGCAGCCCGACCGGGACAGTAAACTATGGCTACACCTTC
TRBV5-1	NA	TRBJ2-3	NA	CASSYSGKPPDTQYF	TGCGCCAGCAGCTACTCCGGGAAGCCACCAGATACGCAGTATTTT
TRBV30	NA	TRBJ2-5	NA	CAWSKGPPRETQYF	TGTGCCTGGAGTAAGGGACCGCCTCGAGAGACCCAGTACTTC
TRBV29-1	TRBD1	TRBJ2-1	NA	CSVEGTGAHNEQFF	TGCAGCGTTGAAGGTACAGGGGCTCACAATGAGCAGTTCTTC
TRBV19	NA	TRBJ2-6	NA	CASSNHRANPSGANVLTF	TGTGCCAGTAGTAACCACAGGGCCAACCCCTCTGGGGCCAACGTCCTGACTTTC
TRBV25-1	TRBD1	TRBJ1-3	NA	CASSDDRGPGNTIYF	TGTGCCAGCAGTGATGACAGGGGGCCTGGAAACACCATATATTTT
TRBV7-2	TRBD2	TRBJ2-1	NA	CASSGTSGTGNEQFF	TGTGCCAGCAGTGGGACTAGCGGGACTGGCAATGAGCAGTTCTTC
TRBV4-3	NA	TRBJ1-1	few	CASSQVIANTEAFF	TGCGCCAGCAGCCAAGTTATAGCCAACACTGAAGCTTTCTTT
TRBV7-7	TRBD1	TRBJ2-5	few	CASSLAGTGVETQYF	TGTGCCAGCAGCTTAGCGGGGACAGGGGTCGAGACCCAGTACTTC
TRBV5-4	TRBD1	TRBJ2-3	NA	CASSSRSTGLTDTQYF	TGTGCCAGCAGCTCGAGATCGACAGGGCTGACAGATACGCAGTATTTT
TRBV6-6	TRBD2	TRBJ2-7	few	CASSYSGLAGGEQYF	TGTGCCAGCAGTTACTCGGGACTAGCGGGAGGCGAGCAGTACTTC
TRBV12-5	TRBD2	TRBJ2-1	NA	CASGLGLAGYNEQFF	TGTGCTAGTGGTCTGGGACTAGCGGGTTACAATGAGCAGTTCTTC
TRBV7-9	NA	TRBJ2-3	few	CASTPGWGRGSSTDTQYF	TGTGCCAGCACCCCGGGGTGGGGTCGGGGGAGTAGCACAGATACGCAGTATTTT
TRBV15	NA	TRBJ2-1	few	CATVKGSYNEQFF	TGTGCCACCGTCAAAGGCTCCTACAATGAGCAGTTCTTC
TRBV15	TRBD2	TRBJ2-1	NA	CAIKTSGRDEQFF	TGTGCCATCAAGACTAGCGGGAGGGATGAGCAGTTCTTC
TRBV7-9	NA	TRBJ1-6	once	CASSQQGWNSPLHF	TGTGCCAGCAGCCAACAAGGTTGGAATTCACCCCTCCACTTT
TRBV28	NA	TRBJ2-1	NA	CATNLLLGNNEQFF	TGTGCCACTAATCTACTACTGGGGAACAATGAGCAGTTCTTC
TRBV4-1	NA	TRBJ1-4	NA	CASSPGLLFNEKLFF	TGCGCCAGCAGCCCCGGACTGCTATTTAATGAAAAACTGTTTTTT
TRBV11-3	NA	TRBJ2-1	few	CASSRIGDYNEQFF	TGTGCCAGCAGTCGTATTGGAGACTACAATGAGCAGTTCTTC
TRBV9	TRBD2	TRBJ2-5	NA	CASSVGSSGGQETQYF	TGTGCCAGCAGCGTAGGATCTAGCGGGGGACAAGAGACCCAGTACTTC
TRBV18	NA	TRBJ1-6	NA	CASCSFGGSPLHF	TGTGCCAGCTGCAGTTTTGGCGGATCACCCCTCCACTTT
TRBV28	NA	TRBJ2-4	NA	CASSLLGDSHIQYF	TGTGCCAGCAGTTTATTGGGAGACAGTCACATTCAGTACTTC
TRBV4-1	NA	TRBJ1-4	few	CASSQAAATNEKLFF	TGCGCCAGCAGCCAAGCGGCGGCAACTAATGAAAAACTGTTTTTT
TRBV29-1	NA	TRBJ2-7	NA	CSVVRSPVTYEQYF	TGCAGCGTTGTAAGGTCTCCCGTTACCTACGAGCAGTACTTC
TRBV4-2	TRBD2	TRBJ2-1	few	CASSQDIAGYYNEQFF	TGTGCCAGCAGCCAAGATATAGCGGGCTACTACAATGAGCAGTTCTTC
TRBV4-3	NA	TRBJ2-1	NA	CASSQVGVGEQFF	TGCGCCAGCAGCCAAGTGGGGGTTGGGGAGCAGTTCTTC
TRBV5-1	NA	TRBJ1-1	NA	CASSAQVNTEAFF	TGCGCCAGCAGCGCACAAGTGAACACTGAAGCTTTCTTT
TRBV11-2	NA	TRBJ1-4	NA	CASSPRRGEKLFF	TGTGCCAGCAGCCCCCGCCGGGGGGAAAAACTGTTTTTT
TRBV7-2	NA	TRBJ1-1	NA	CASSLSGSNTEAFF	TGTGCCAGCAGCTTAAGCGGTAGTAACACTGAAGCTTTCTTT
TRBV9	NA	TRBJ2-5	few	CASSVEGRETQYF	TGTGCCAGCAGCGTAGAGGGGAGAGAGACCCAGTACTTC
TRBV19	NA	TRBJ2-3	few	CASSTRLAATDTQYF	TGTGCCAGTAGTACGCGGCTCGCCGCCACAGATACGCAGTATTTT
TRBV6-5	TRBD2	TRBJ2-1	few	CASSSPLAGSYNEQFF	TGTGCCAGCAGTTCCCCTCTAGCGGGGAGCTACAATGAGCAGTTCTTC